The T cell receptor beta chain described here comes from a study of T cell repertoires in cytomegalovirus infection. The sample holds many counts of this clonotype. MiXCR, applied by TCRdb to the reads, yields one record per CDR3 protein. The data show around 170,000 distinct CDR3 sequences, over 13% seen once. The V and J ends lost 7 bases and 5 bases, in that order; junction bases with no gene match: 16. CDR1 is LNHDA, CDR2 SQIVND, per germline (reference sequence). The CDR3 covers 17 residues. The clonotype originates from a human donor in good health (CMV status not recorded). Some clones in this sample may be carry-over from other donors' samples. Sequencing input: PBMCs. The rearrangement links TRBV19 to TRBJ2-1; TRBD2 agrees at 8 bases. This chain's CDR3 is CASTYGRTSIGDNEQFF. CDR3 coding DNA: TGTGCCAGTACCTATGGAAGGACTAGCATCGGCGACAATGAGCAGTTCTTC. The entire variable domain, with the rest obtained from reference TRBV19 and TRBJ2-1, is as follows: DGGITQSPKYLFRKEGQNVTLSCEQNLNHDAMYWYRQDPGQGLRLIYYSQIVNDFQKGDIAEGYSVSREKKESFPLTVTSAQKNPTAFYLCASTYGRTSIGDNEQFFGPGTRLTVL.